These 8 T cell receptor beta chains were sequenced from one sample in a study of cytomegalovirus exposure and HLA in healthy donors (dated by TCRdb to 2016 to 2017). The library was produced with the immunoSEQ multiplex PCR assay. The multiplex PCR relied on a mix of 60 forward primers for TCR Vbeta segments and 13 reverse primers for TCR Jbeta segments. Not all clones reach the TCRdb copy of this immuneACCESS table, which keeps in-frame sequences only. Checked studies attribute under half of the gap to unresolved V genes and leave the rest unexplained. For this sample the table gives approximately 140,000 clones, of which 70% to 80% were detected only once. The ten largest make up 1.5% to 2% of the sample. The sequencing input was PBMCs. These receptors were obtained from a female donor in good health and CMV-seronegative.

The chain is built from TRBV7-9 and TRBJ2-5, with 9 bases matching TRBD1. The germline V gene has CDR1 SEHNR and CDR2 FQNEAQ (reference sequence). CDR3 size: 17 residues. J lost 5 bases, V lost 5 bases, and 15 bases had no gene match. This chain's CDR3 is CASSMNFRDRASETQYF. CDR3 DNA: TGTGCCAGCAGCATGAATTTCCGGGACAGGGCTTCGGAGACCCAGTACTTC.

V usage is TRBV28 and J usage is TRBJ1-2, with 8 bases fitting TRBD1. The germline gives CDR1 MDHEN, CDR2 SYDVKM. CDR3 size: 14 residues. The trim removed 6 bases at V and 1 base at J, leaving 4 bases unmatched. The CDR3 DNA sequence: TGTGCCAGCAGGGCCACAGGGGGTAACTATGGCTACACCTTC. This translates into CASRATGGNYGYTF.

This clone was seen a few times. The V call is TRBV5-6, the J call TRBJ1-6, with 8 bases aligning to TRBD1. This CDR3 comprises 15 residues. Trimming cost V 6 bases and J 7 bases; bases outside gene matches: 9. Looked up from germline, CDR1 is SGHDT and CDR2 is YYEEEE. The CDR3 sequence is CASKTLDRGNSPLHF. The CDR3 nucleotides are TGTGCCAGCAAAACCTTAGACAGGGGAAATTCACCCCTCCACTTT.

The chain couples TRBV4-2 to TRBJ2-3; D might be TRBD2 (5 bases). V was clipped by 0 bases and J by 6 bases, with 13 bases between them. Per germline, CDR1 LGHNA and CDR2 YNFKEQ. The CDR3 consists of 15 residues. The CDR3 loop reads CASSQESDSWDTQYF. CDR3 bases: TGTGCCAGCAGCCAAGAATCGGACTCATGGGATACGCAGTATTTT.

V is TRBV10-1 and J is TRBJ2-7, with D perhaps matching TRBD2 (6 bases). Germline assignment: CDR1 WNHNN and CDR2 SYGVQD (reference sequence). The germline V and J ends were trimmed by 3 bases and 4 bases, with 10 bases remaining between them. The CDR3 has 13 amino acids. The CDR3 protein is CASSERREYEQYF. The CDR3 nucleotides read TGCGCCAGCAGTGAAAGACGGGAGTACGAGCAGTACTTC.

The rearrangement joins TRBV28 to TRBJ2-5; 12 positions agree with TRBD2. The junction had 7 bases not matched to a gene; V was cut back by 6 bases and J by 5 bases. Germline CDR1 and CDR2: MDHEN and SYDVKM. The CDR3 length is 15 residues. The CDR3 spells CASRETSGSGETQYF. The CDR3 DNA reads TGTGCCAGCAGAGAGACTAGCGGGAGTGGGGAGACCCAGTACTTC. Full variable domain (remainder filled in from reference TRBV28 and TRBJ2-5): DVKVTQSSRYLVKRTGEKVFLECVQDMDHENMFWYRQDPGLGLRLIYFSYDVKMKEKGDIPEGYSVSREKKERFSLILESASTNQTSMYLCASRETSGSGETQYFGPGTRLLVL.

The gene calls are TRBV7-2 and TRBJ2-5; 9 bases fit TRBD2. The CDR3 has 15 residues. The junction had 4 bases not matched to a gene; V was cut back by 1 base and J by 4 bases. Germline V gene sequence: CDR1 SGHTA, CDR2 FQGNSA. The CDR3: CASSLGRGGTETQYF. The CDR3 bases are TGTGCCAGCAGCTTAGGGCGGGGGGGCACAGAGACCCAGTACTTC. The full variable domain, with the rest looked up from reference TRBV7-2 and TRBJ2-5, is GAGVSQSPSNKVTEKGKDVELRCDPISGHTALYWYRQSLGQGLEFLIYFQGNSAPDKSGLPSDRFSAERTGGSVSTLTIQRTQQEDSAVYLCASSLGRGGTETQYFGPGTRLLVL.

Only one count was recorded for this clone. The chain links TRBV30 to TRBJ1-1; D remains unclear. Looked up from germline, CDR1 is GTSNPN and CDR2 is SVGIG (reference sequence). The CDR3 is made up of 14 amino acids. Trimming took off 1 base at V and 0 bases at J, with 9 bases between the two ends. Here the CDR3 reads CAWSATEMNTEAFF. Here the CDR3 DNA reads TGTGCCTGGAGTGCAACAGAGATGAACACTGAAGCTTTCTTT.